Following are 21 T cell receptor beta chains from one sample sequenced in a study of blood T cell repertoires in COVID-19 (dated by TCRdb to the early 2020s). Libraries were constructed by the immunoSEQ multiplex PCR assay. Entries here come from immuneACCESS through TCRdb and include only in-frame sequences with V and J called. Some clones fail to appear in such tables; in the studies checked, an unresolved V gene covers under half of the shortfall, and the cause of the remainder is unknown. The sample contains over 120,000 clones, roughly 80% of them found a single time. The ten top clones hold 5% of the sample. Sequencing used peripheral blood. The origin of the receptors is a woman in her 70s with COVID-19, enrolled during active disease.

The rearrangement uses TRBV11-2 and TRBJ1-1; D is uncertain. Germline-derived CDR1 and CDR2 are SGHAT and FQNNGV. Trimming stripped 0 bases from V and 3 bases from J, with 5 bases between. The CDR3 extends over 13 amino acids. In DNA, the CDR3 is TGTGCCAGCAGCTTAGAGCGGTACACTGAAGCTTTCTTT. Translating it yields CASSLERYTEAFF.

CDR3 DNA sequence: TGCGCCAGCAGCTTGGGCCAGTATGGCTACACCTTC. The encoded protein is CASSLGQYGYTF. V gene TRBV5-1 combines with J gene TRBJ1-2; unclear D gene. CDR3 length: 12 residues. V lost 0 bases and J 5 bases, leaving 5 bases between the germline ends. CDR1 SGHRS and CDR2 YFSETQ come from the germline V gene.

This clone was detected once. The chain joins TRBV19 to TRBJ1-1; 7 nucleotides match TRBD1. The CDR3 consists of 14 residues. V was clipped by 5 bases and J by 1 base; unmatched bases: 4. The germline CDR1 and CDR2 sequences are LNHDA and SQIVND (reference sequence). The CDR3 region is CASSVDRTNTEAFF. CDR3 nucleotides: TGTGCCAGTAGTGTGGACAGGACGAACACTGAAGCTTTCTTT.

The chain joins TRBV20-1 to TRBJ2-1, with 8 nucleotides matching TRBD2. The CDR3 runs to 11 residues. CDR1 is DFQATT, CDR2 SNEGSKA, per germline (reference sequence). V lost 6 bases to trimming and J lost 9 bases; unmatched junction nucleotides: 4. CDR3 bases: TGCAGTGCGCTACTAGCGGTTGAGCAGTTCTTC. Its protein product is CSALLAVEQFF.

This clone was seen a single time. This chain uses TRBV6-5 with TRBJ1-5, with 11 bases matching TRBD1. The CDR3 runs to 16 residues. CDR1 is MNHEY and CDR2 is SVGAGI in the germline V gene. Trimming removed 0 bases from V and 4 bases from J; junction bases left unmatched: 2. CDR3 loop: CASSYSGQGGNQPQHF. DNA for the CDR3: TGTGCCAGCAGTTACTCGGGACAGGGGGGAAATCAGCCCCAGCATTTT.

This chain joins TRBV10-3 and TRBJ1-1, with 9 bases that match TRBD1. Germline V gene lookup returns CDR1 ENHRY and CDR2 SYGVKD. This CDR3 has 13 amino acids. Germline trimming cut 10 bases from V and 3 bases from J; bases unmatched to any gene: 6. The CDR3 reads CATNRGQDTEAFF. CDR3 sequence (DNA): TGTGCCACCAACAGGGGGCAGGACACTGAAGCTTTCTTT.

CDR3 bases: TGTGCCAGTAGTTCCCGGGACAGAAGAGCCAAAAACATTCAGTACTTC. Amino acid sequence: CASSSRDRRAKNIQYF. The chain employs TRBV19 and TRBJ2-4; 7 nucleotides line up with TRBD1. The V gene's germline CDR1 is LNHDA and CDR2 SQIVND (reference sequence). After removal of 5 bases from V and 0 bases from J, the junction contained 7 bases not matched to a gene. CDR3 length equals 16 residues.

This clone has a single count. V gene TRBV2 combines with J gene TRBJ1-3; D might be TRBD1 (5 bases). The V gene lost 1 base and the J gene lost 2 bases, with 9 bases spanning the gap. The CDR3 spans 15 residues. Germline V gene lookup returns CDR1 SNHLY and CDR2 FYNNEI. The CDR3 is CASSEGGTPGNTIYF. In DNA, the CDR3 is TGTGCCAGCAGTGAAGGGGGCACCCCTGGAAACACCATATATTTT.

V gene TRBV5-8 combines with J gene TRBJ2-2, with a tentative D call TRBD1 (6 bases). The CDR3 contains 19 residues. Germline-derived CDR1 and CDR2 are SGHTS and YDEGEE. The V gene lost 0 bases and the J gene lost 0 bases, with 18 bases spanning the gap. The CDR3 reads CASSLGVLTGISNTGELFF. The CDR3 DNA follows: TGTGCCAGCAGCTTGGGAGTCCTTACAGGGATATCGAACACCGGGGAGCTGTTTTTT.

V gene TRBV4-3 combines with J gene TRBJ1-3, with 8 bases lining up with TRBD1. Germline loops: CDR1 LGHNA, CDR2 YSLEER. The CDR3 covers 16 residues. Trimming cost V 0 bases and J 3 bases; bases outside gene matches: 4. In DNA form, the CDR3 reads TGCGCCAGCAGCCAAGATTCCAGGGGGCATGGAAACACCATATATTTT. Its translation: CASSQDSRGHGNTIYF.

The chain employs TRBV6-1 and TRBJ2-7; no firm D call. The germline gives CDR1 MNHNS, CDR2 SASEGT. The CDR3 extends over 17 amino acids. Trimming took 3 bases from V and 2 from J, leaving 20 bases between them. CDR3 bases: TGTGCCAGCAGTGAGGCTGGCAGCCCAGGCTTAACCTACGAGCAGTACTTC. Its translation: CASSEAGSPGLTYEQYF.

The V call is TRBV4-2, the J call TRBJ2-7; D gene uncertain. The V gene lost 0 bases and the J gene lost 3 bases, with 9 bases spanning the gap. The CDR3 is 14 residues long. Germline V gene lookup returns CDR1 LGHNA and CDR2 YNFKEQ. In DNA form, the CDR3 reads TGTGCCAGCAGCCAAGAGGCAAACCTCTACGAGCAGTACTTC. It is translated as CASSQEANLYEQYF.

This chain joins TRBV19 and TRBJ2-3, with 7 bases that match TRBD2. Germline V gives CDR1 LNHDA, CDR2 SQIVND (reference sequence). V lost 6 bases, J lost 0 bases, and 9 bases stayed unmatched. This CDR3 comprises 16 residues. The DNA for the CDR3 is TGTGCCAGTAGACCTGGGGGGGGTCCTAGCACAGATACGCAGTATTTT. It yields the protein CASRPGGGPSTDTQYF.

CDR3 coding DNA: TGCGCCAGCAGCCAAAGACAGGGGACGGTTGAAGCTTTCTTT. Translation gives CASSQRQGTVEAFF. The chain links TRBV4-1 to TRBJ1-1; TRBD1 matches 8 bases. The CDR3 consists of 14 residues. Trimming removed 2 bases from V and 7 bases from J; junction bases left unmatched: 6. CDR1 and CDR2 from the germline V gene are MGHRA and YSYEKL.

This clone was seen just once. The rearrangement links TRBV29-1 to TRBJ2-7; possibly TRBD2 for D (6 bases). In germline, CDR1 is SQVTM, CDR2 ANQGSEA. The CDR3 has 12 residues. Trimming shortened V by 7 bases and J by 5 bases, and 15 bases separated the two germline ends. CDR3 amino acids: CSAGGGSDEQYF. CDR3 nucleotide sequence: TGCAGCGCAGGTGGAGGGTCGGACGAGCAGTACTTC.

The gene calls are TRBV3-1 (or the pseudogene TRBV3-2) and TRBJ1-1, with unresolved D. The germline V gene encodes CDR1 LGHDT and CDR2 YNNKEL (reference sequence). This CDR3 contains 13 residues. V lost 2 bases, J lost 2 bases, and 6 bases lay in between. The chain's CDR3 is CASSQFTNTEAFF. The CDR3 DNA is TGTGCCAGCAGCCAATTTACTAACACTGAAGCTTTCTTT.

V gene TRBV7-9 combines with J gene TRBJ1-1; D is unclear. This CDR3 is 13 amino acids long. The V gene lost 5 bases and the J gene lost 3 bases, with 10 bases spanning the gap. Germline loops: CDR1 SEHNR, CDR2 FQNEAQ (reference sequence). This chain's CDR3 is CASSPRGYTEAFF. The CDR3 nucleotides are TGTGCCAGCAGCCCGAGAGGGTACACTGAAGCTTTCTTT.

The gene calls are TRBV30 and TRBJ1-1; 8 positions match TRBD1. Trimming removed 0 bases from V and 4 bases from J; junction bases left unmatched: 4. This CDR3 spans 14 amino acids. CDR1 is GTSNPN and CDR2 is SVGIG in the germline V gene (reference sequence). The CDR3 DNA follows: TGTGCCTGGAGTGTAACAGGGGGGGGCACTGAAGCTTTCTTT. Its translation is CAWSVTGGGTEAFF.

The V and J genes are TRBV11-3 and TRBJ2-1; 7 bases agree with TRBD1. V gave up 3 bases and J gave up 8 bases; unmatched junction bases: 4. CDR3 length: 13 amino acids. Per germline, CDR1 SGHNT and CDR2 YENEEA. The CDR3 DNA reads as TGTGCCAGCAGCTTTAGCCAGGGGGATGAGCAGTTCTTC. This gives the protein CASSFSQGDEQFF. The full variable domain, completed using reference TRBV11-3 and TRBJ2-1, is EAGVVQSPRYKIIEKKQPVAFWCNPISGHNTLYWYLQNLGQGPELLIRYENEEAVDDSQLPKDRFSAERLKGVDSTLKIQPAELGDSAVYLCASSFSQGDEQFFGPGTRLTVL.

This chain links TRBV4-1 with TRBJ1-2; D not certain. V dropped 4 bases and J dropped 0 bases, with 6 bases sitting between them. The germline V gene encodes CDR1 MGHRA and CDR2 YSYEKL. The CDR3 length is 13 residues. The CDR3: CASSPMSNYGYTF. CDR3 nucleotides: TGCGCCAGCAGCCCCATGTCTAACTATGGCTACACCTTC.

The chain uses TRBV7-9 and TRBJ1-1; tentative D call: TRBD1 (5 bases). The CDR3 has 15 amino acids. Germline V gene sequence: CDR1 SEHNR, CDR2 FQNEAQ (reference sequence). V lost 5 bases to trimming and J lost 0 bases, with 13 bases between them. CDR3 sequence (DNA): TGTGCCAGCAGCCCGGGAGGGACCGTGAACACTGAAGCTTTCTTT. As protein: CASSPGGTVNTEAFF.